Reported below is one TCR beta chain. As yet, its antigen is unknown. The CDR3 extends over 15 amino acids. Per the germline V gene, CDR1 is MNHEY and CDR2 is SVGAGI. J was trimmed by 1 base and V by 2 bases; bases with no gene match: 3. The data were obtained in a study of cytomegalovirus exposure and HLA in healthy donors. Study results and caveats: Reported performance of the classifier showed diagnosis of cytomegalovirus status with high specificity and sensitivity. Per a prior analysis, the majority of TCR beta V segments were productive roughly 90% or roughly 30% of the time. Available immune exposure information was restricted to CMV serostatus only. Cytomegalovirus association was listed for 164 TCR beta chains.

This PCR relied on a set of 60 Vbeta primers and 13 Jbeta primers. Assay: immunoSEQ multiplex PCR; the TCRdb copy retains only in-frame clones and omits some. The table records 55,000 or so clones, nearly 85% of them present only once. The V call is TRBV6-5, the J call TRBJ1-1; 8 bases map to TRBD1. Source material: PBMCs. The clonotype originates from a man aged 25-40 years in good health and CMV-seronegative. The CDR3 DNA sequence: TGTGCCAGCAGTTACGGAACAGGGGGGAACACTGAAGCTTTCTTT. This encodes CASSYGTGGNTEAFF.